These 32 T cell receptor beta chains came from one sample sequenced in a study of shared clonotypes between healthy human individuals. Clones were read by immunoSEQ multiplex PCR, and TCRdb kept only the in-frame ones, dropping some. This sample has about 2.3 million clones, with approximately 95% found just once. The specimen sequenced was naive CD4+ T cells from PBMCs. Subset meaning: CD45RA+ positively selected. The receptor set was obtained from a man younger than 35 in good health. Some clones in this sample may be carry-over from other donors' samples.

The count of this clone is one. This chain links TRBV28 with TRBJ2-2, with 7 bases identical to TRBD2. The V and J ends lost 4 bases and 1 base, in that order; junction bases with no gene match: 9. The CDR3 runs 17 residues. Germline assignment: CDR1 MDHEN and CDR2 SYDVKM. This CDR3 reads CASSSPGLAVNTGELFF. The CDR3 DNA reads TGTGCCAGCAGTTCCCCAGGGCTAGCGGTGAACACCGGGGAGCTGTTTTTT.

This chain links TRBV5-4 with TRBJ2-3, with 15 bases fitting TRBD2. The CDR3 spans 19 residues. CDR1 is SGHNT, CDR2 YYREEE, per germline (reference sequence). Trimming removed 0 bases from V and 1 base from J; junction bases left unmatched: 6. CDR3 nucleotide sequence: TGTGCCAGCAGCTTGGCCTGGACTAGCGGGAGGGCCGGCACAGATACGCAGTATTTT. It is translated as CASSLAWTSGRAGTDTQYF.

The chain couples TRBV19 to TRBJ1-1; 12 bases fit TRBD1. Germline CDR1 LNHDA, CDR2 SQIVND (reference sequence). This CDR3 contains 16 residues. Trimming removed 3 bases from V and 4 bases from J; junction bases left unmatched: 6. CDR3 residues: CASSMGQGARGTEAFF. The CDR3 DNA follows: TGTGCCAGTAGTATGGGACAGGGGGCAAGGGGCACTGAAGCTTTCTTT.

J is TRBJ1-2 and V is TRBV5-4; D remains ambiguous. Germline CDR1 and CDR2: SGHNT and YYREEE (reference sequence). The length of the CDR3 is 16 residues. Trimming took 0 bases from V and 7 from J, leaving 19 bases between them. CDR3 sequence: CASSLALDMVYTGYTF. The DNA for the CDR3 is TGTGCCAGCAGCTTGGCCCTGGATATGGTGTATACTGGCTACACCTTC.

In this sample, this clone turned up a few times. The V and J genes are TRBV9 and TRBJ1-1, with TRBD1 as a possible D gene (5 bases). The germline V gene encodes CDR1 SGDLS and CDR2 YYNGEE. The CDR3 loop spans 14 amino acids. Trimming left V 4 bases short and J 1 base short, with 11 bases between. The CDR3 sequence: CASSFLGTNTEAFF. Here the CDR3 DNA reads TGTGCCAGCAGCTTCCTTGGGACGAACACTGAAGCTTTCTTT.

This chain connects TRBV19 to TRBJ1-2; D perhaps matches TRBD1 (5 bases). Trimming removed 10 bases from V and 4 bases from J, with 13 bases in between. The germline CDR1 and CDR2 sequences are LNHDA and SQIVND (reference sequence). The length of the CDR3 is 12 residues. CDR3 sequence reads: CATSTASYGYTF. Written as DNA, the CDR3 is TGTGCCACCTCGACAGCCTCCTATGGCTACACCTTC.

The rearrangement joins TRBV4-2 to TRBJ2-3; D not resolved. The V gene lost 0 bases and the J gene lost 6 bases, with 7 bases spanning the gap. The CDR3 extends over 13 amino acids. CDR1 and CDR2 (germline): LGHNA, YNFKEQ. The CDR3 DNA follows: TGTGCCAGCAGCCAAGACCTGGTCGATACGCAGTATTTT. It codes for CASSQDLVDTQYF.

The V call is TRBV6-4, the J call TRBJ2-1; D may be TRBD2 (5 bases). Germline V gene data show CDR1 as MRHNA and CDR2 as SNTAGT. This CDR3 is built from 15 residues. V dropped 3 bases and J dropped 7 bases, with 16 bases sitting between them. CDR3 nucleotides: TGTGCCAGCAGTGATGGGTCCCCCGGGAAGAATGAGCAGTTCTTC. The encoded protein is CASSDGSPGKNEQFF.

In regard to this clone: Other DNA sequences in the sample encode the same CDR3. This chain links TRBV18 with TRBJ2-1; D is undetermined. The CDR3 length is 13 residues. From germline, CDR1 is KGHSH and CDR2 LQKENI. The V and J ends lost 6 bases and 6 bases respectively, with 12 bases between them. The CDR3 coding sequence is TGTGCCAGCTCCCCCGGATTTGGCAATGAGCAGTTCTTC. Residues: CASSPGFGNEQFF.

The gene calls are TRBV5-1 and TRBJ2-1; 7 bases fit TRBD2. V lost 6 bases and J lost 2; bases outside the gene matches: 8. This CDR3 contains 15 residues. CDR1 is SGHRS, CDR2 YFSETQ, per germline. The CDR3 reads CASTPTGGPYNEQFF. Written as DNA, the CDR3 is TGCGCCAGCACCCCGACGGGAGGCCCCTACAATGAGCAGTTCTTC.

The chain is built from TRBV19 and TRBJ2-2, with 7 bases fitting TRBD1. After removal of 10 bases from V and 4 bases from J, the junction contained 6 bases not matched to a gene. CDR1 is LNHDA and CDR2 is SQIVND in the germline V gene (reference sequence). CDR3 size: 13 residues. CDR3: CATNRGPTGELFF. Written as DNA, the CDR3 is TGTGCCACCAATAGGGGGCCCACCGGGGAGCTGTTTTTT.

The chain is built from TRBV11-2 and TRBJ1-4, with 11 bases lining up with TRBD1. Germline V gives CDR1 SGHAT, CDR2 FQNNGV. The ends lost 5 bases at V and 0 bases at J; junction bases unmatched: 2. The CDR3 is 16 residues long. DNA of the CDR3: TGTGCCAGCAGCAGGACAGGGGGCCCAACTAATGAAAAACTGTTTTTT. Translated, it gives CASSRTGGPTNEKLFF. Supplemented by reference TRBV11-2 and TRBJ1-4, the full variable domain reads EAGVAQSPRYKIIEKRQSVAFWCNPISGHATLYWYQQILGQGPKLLIQFQNNGVVDDSQLPKDRFSAERLKGVDSTLKIQPAKLEDSAVYLCASSRTGGPTNEKLFFGSGTQLSVL.

The chain combines TRBV11-2 with TRBJ1-1; D is unresolved. The V end lost 4 bases, the J end lost 4 bases, and 13 bases lay between the germline ends. This CDR3 region has 14 residues. Germline CDR1 reads SGHAT; CDR2 reads FQNNGV. CDR3 in amino acids: CASSSSRAGTEAFF. The CDR3 DNA follows: TGTGCCAGCAGCTCCTCCCGGGCGGGCACTGAAGCTTTCTTT. Combining the CDR3 with reference TRBV11-2 and TRBJ1-1 gives the whole variable domain EAGVAQSPRYKIIEKRQSVAFWCNPISGHATLYWYQQILGQGPKLLIQFQNNGVVDDSQLPKDRFSAERLKGVDSTLKIQPAKLEDSAVYLCASSSSRAGTEAFFGQGTRLTVV.

This chain uses TRBV15 with TRBJ2-5, with 8 bases that match TRBD1. V dropped 5 bases and J dropped 4; count of bases not matched to a gene: 9. Germline V CDR1 and CDR2: LNHNV, YYDKDF (reference sequence). CDR3 length: 15 amino acids. CDR3 coding DNA: TGTGCCACCAGCGGGGAATTGACAGGGGCAGAGACCCAGTACTTC. It translates to CATSGELTGAETQYF.

This clone has just one count. The J gene is TRBJ2-7, the V gene TRBV23-1; D not certain. TRBV23-1 is an open reading frame, and its role is uncertain. V was shortened by 0 bases and J by 1 base, with 10 bases between the two germline ends. The CDR3 is 15 residues long. The CDR3 region is CASSQSATRSYEQYF. In DNA form, the CDR3 reads TGCGCCAGCAGTCAATCGGCCACACGATCCTACGAGCAGTACTTC.

V usage is TRBV28 and J usage is TRBJ2-6; D not resolved. Trimming left V 1 base short and J 4 bases short, with 17 bases between. The CDR3 contains 18 residues. The germline gives CDR1 MDHEN, CDR2 SYDVKM. CDR3 nucleotide sequence: TGTGCCAGCAGTTTATACCTGAGGCTCCGGTCCGGGGCCAACGTCCTGACTTTC. Its protein product is CASSLYLRLRSGANVLTF.

This chain uses TRBV28 with TRBJ2-1, with D perhaps matching TRBD1 (6 bases). V shed 5 bases and J shed 9 bases, with 14 bases lying between them. The CDR3 is 13 amino acids. Looked up from germline, CDR1 is MDHEN and CDR2 is SYDVKM. The CDR3 region is CASSPTPGVEQFF. As DNA, the CDR3 is TGTGCCAGCAGTCCCACCCCAGGGGTTGAGCAGTTCTTC. Full variable domain (rest looked up from reference TRBV28 and TRBJ2-1): DVKVTQSSRYLVKRTGEKVFLECVQDMDHENMFWYRQDPGLGLRLIYFSYDVKMKEKGDIPEGYSVSREKKERFSLILESASTNQTSMYLCASSPTPGVEQFFGPGTRLTVL.

V usage is TRBV7-2 and J usage is TRBJ2-5; 9 nucleotides align to TRBD1. The CDR3 covers 14 residues. The germline V gene has CDR1 SGHTA and CDR2 FQGNSA. V was clipped by 6 bases and J by 11 bases; unmatched bases: 13. CDR3 sequence: CASSSDRGPWEQYF. CDR3 in DNA: TGTGCCAGCAGTTCGGACAGGGGCCCTTGGGAGCAGTACTTC.

The chain is built from TRBV19 and TRBJ2-1; no clear D gene. V was clipped by 3 bases and J by 12 bases, with 18 bases between them. Germline CDR1 reads LNHDA; CDR2 reads SQIVND (reference sequence). This CDR3 comprises 14 residues. CDR3 protein: CASSMPSGSRWQFF. In nucleotides, the CDR3 is TGTGCCAGTAGTATGCCGTCGGGCTCTCGGTGGCAGTTCTTC.

This chain links TRBV5-4 with TRBJ2-1; D is unclear. CDR3 length: 12 amino acids. Germline V gene sequence: CDR1 SGHNT, CDR2 YYREEE (reference sequence). Trimming took off 1 base at V and 8 bases at J, with 7 bases between the two ends. This CDR3 reads CASSLPLDEQFF. CDR3 nucleotides: TGTGCCAGCAGCTTGCCCCTAGATGAGCAGTTCTTC. The full variable domain, with the rest looked up from reference TRBV5-4 and TRBJ2-1, is ETGVTQSPTHLIKTRGQQVTLRCSSQSGHNTVSWYQQALGQGPQFIFQYYREEENGRGNFPPRFSGLQFPNYSSELNVNALELDDSALYLCASSLPLDEQFFGPGTRLTVL.

V and J are TRBV6-1 and TRBJ2-2, with 11 positions matching TRBD2. The germline V gene encodes CDR1 MNHNS and CDR2 SASEGT. The ends lost 7 bases at V and 4 bases at J; junction bases unmatched: 2. The CDR3 totals 14 residues. The CDR3 loop is CASNSGRATGELFF. The CDR3 DNA reads TGTGCCAGCAATAGCGGGAGGGCCACCGGGGAGCTGTTTTTT.

V usage is TRBV19 and J usage is TRBJ2-1, with 15 positions matching TRBD2. Trimming removed 1 base from V and 10 bases from J; junction bases left unmatched: 8. The CDR3 totals 17 residues. The V gene's germline CDR1 is LNHDA and CDR2 SQIVND (reference sequence). The CDR3 DNA reads as TGTGCCAGTAGTATAGGGACTAGCGGGAGGGCCCATCGAGAGCAGTTCTTC. Translation gives CASSIGTSGRAHREQFF.

The CDR3 sequence is CASSLGFGGSETQYF. The CDR3 region has the DNA TGTGCCAGCAGCTTGGGCTTCGGGGGGAGTGAGACCCAGTACTTC. The rearrangement uses TRBV5-6 and TRBJ2-5; TRBD2 matches 7 bases. CDR1 and CDR2 from the germline V gene are SGHDT and YYEEEE. The CDR3 is 15 amino acids. Trimming at V came to 0 bases and at J to 5 bases, leaving 7 bases not matched to a gene. Drawing the rest from reference TRBV5-6 and TRBJ2-5, the complete variable domain is DAGVTQSPTHLIKTRGQQVTLRCSPKSGHDTVSWYQQALGQGPQFIFQYYEEEERQRGNFPDRFSGHQFPNYSSELNVNALLLGDSALYLCASSLGFGGSETQYFGPGTRLLVL.

The rearrangement uses TRBV5-1 and TRBJ1-4; 9 positions agree with TRBD1. The CDR3 totals 16 residues. The germline V gene encodes CDR1 SGHRS and CDR2 YFSETQ. Losses at the gene ends were 7 bases for V and 4 bases for J; bases not matched to a gene: 11. CDR3 in amino acids: CASGTGGAPYNEKLFF. CDR3 sequence (DNA): TGCGCCAGCGGCACAGGGGGCGCCCCTTATAATGAAAAACTGTTTTTT.

This chain connects TRBV4-3 to TRBJ2-7; D might be TRBD1 (5 bases). CDR3 length: 14 residues. CDR1 and CDR2 (germline): LGHNA, YSLEER. V was trimmed by 1 base and J by 1 base, leaving 8 bases between them. The CDR3, as DNA: TGCGCCAGCAGCCAAGTGACAGCTTCCTACGAGCAGTACTTC. Protein product: CASSQVTASYEQYF.

This clone was seen only once. The rearrangement joins TRBV9 to TRBJ2-3; no definite D call. Trimming pared 3 bases from V and 1 base from J, leaving 6 bases between. CDR3 length: 13 residues. Germline lookup yields CDR1 SGDLS and CDR2 YYNGEE. CDR3 in DNA: TGTGCCAGCAGCGCCTCGGGCACAGATACGCAGTATTTT. Translated: CASSASGTDTQYF.

The genes are TRBV7-7 and TRBJ2-2, with TRBD1 matching over 7 bases. J lost 3 bases, V lost 6 bases, and 1 base had no gene match. CDR3 length: 13 amino acids. The germline V gene has CDR1 SSHAT and CDR2 FNYEAQ (reference sequence). The CDR3 loop reads CASRGQHTGELFF. The CDR3 DNA sequence: TGTGCCAGCAGGGGACAGCACACCGGGGAGCTGTTTTTT.

The V call is TRBV15, the J call TRBJ2-1; D possibly corresponds to TRBD1 (6 bases). V lost 0 bases and J lost 6, with 12 bases in between. The CDR3 is made up of 15 amino acids. The V gene's germline CDR1 is LNHNV and CDR2 YYDKDF (reference sequence). The CDR3 protein is CATSRDPTGSNEQFF. The CDR3 nucleotides are TGTGCCACCAGCAGAGATCCCACAGGGAGCAATGAGCAGTTCTTC.

V usage is TRBV19 and J usage is TRBJ1-2, with 7 bases aligning to TRBD1. With 6 bases clipped from V and 4 bases from J, the junction kept 5 bases outside the gene matches. This CDR3 has 13 amino acids. CDR1 and CDR2 (germline): LNHDA, SQIVND (reference sequence). The CDR3 DNA reads TGTGCCAGTAGGAAGGGACAGCTCTATGGCTACACCTTC. This encodes CASRKGQLYGYTF.

As concerns this clone: Other nucleotide sequences from this sample produce the same CDR3. J is TRBJ2-3 and V is TRBV5-1; TRBD1 matches at 7 bases. The CDR3 has 14 residues. The germline CDR1 and CDR2 sequences are SGHRS and YFSETQ. With V trimmed by 4 bases and J by 2 bases, 4 bases remained unmatched. The CDR3 nucleotides are TGCGCCAGCAGCACAGGGGATTACACAGATACGCAGTATTTT. As protein: CASSTGDYTDTQYF.

In regard to this clone: This sample includes further DNA sequences coding for the same CDR3. The chain carries TRBV18 and TRBJ1-4; D possibly corresponds to TRBD1 (6 bases). This CDR3 comprises 13 residues. Trimming removed 3 bases from V and 6 bases from J, with 8 bases in between. Germline V gives CDR1 KGHSH, CDR2 LQKENI. The CDR3 here is CASSPGADEKLFF. The CDR3 nucleotides read TGTGCCAGCTCACCGGGGGCAGATGAAAAACTGTTTTTT.

The rearrangement links TRBV5-1 to TRBJ2-2; D may match TRBD1 or TRBD2 (5 bases each). The CDR3 sequence is 17 residues long. Trimming removed 2 bases at V and 7 bases at J, with 21 bases between. Germline assignment: CDR1 SGHRS and CDR2 YFSETQ. The CDR3 sequence is CASSLGEKAGLVGELFF. The CDR3 DNA is TGCGCCAGCAGCTTAGGGGAGAAGGCCGGCTTGGTCGGGGAGCTGTTTTTT.